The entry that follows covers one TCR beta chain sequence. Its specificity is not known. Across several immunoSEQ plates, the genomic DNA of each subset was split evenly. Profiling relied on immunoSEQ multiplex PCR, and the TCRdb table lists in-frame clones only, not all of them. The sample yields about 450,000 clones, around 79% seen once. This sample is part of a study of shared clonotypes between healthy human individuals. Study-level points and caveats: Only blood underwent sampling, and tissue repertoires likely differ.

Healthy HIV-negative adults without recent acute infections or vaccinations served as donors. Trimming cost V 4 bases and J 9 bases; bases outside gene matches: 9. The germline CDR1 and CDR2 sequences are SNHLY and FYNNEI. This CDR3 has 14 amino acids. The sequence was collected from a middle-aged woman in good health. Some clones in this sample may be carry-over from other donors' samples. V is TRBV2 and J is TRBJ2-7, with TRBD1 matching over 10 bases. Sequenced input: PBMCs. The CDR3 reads CASSAGTGAGGQYF. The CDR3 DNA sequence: TGTGCCAGCAGTGCCGGGACAGGGGCCGGCGGGCAGTACTTC.